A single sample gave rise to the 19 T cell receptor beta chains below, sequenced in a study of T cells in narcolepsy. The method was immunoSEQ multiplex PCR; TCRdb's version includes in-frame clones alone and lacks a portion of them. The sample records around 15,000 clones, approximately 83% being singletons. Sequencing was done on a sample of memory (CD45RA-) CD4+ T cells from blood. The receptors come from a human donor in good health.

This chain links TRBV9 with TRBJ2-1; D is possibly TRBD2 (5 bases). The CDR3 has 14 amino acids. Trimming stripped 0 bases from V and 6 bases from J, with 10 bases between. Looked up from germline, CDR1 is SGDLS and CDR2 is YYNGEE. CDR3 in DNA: TGTGCCAGCAGCGTAGGGACTCTCCTCAATGAGCAGTTCTTC. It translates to CASSVGTLLNEQFF.

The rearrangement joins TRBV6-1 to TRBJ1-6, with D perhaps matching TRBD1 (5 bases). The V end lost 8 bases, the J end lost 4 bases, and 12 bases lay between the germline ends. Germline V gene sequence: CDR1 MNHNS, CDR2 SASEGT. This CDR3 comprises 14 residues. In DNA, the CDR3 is TGTGCCAGCGCGGGACGAATTTATAATTCACCCCTCCACTTT. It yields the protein CASAGRIYNSPLHF.

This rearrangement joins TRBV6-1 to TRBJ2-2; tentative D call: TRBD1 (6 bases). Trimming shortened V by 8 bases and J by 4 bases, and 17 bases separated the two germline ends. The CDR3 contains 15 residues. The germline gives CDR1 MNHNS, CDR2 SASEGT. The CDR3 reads CASSLDRTPTGELFF. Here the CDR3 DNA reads TGTGCCAGCTCTCTCGACAGGACTCCCACCGGGGAGCTGTTTTTT.

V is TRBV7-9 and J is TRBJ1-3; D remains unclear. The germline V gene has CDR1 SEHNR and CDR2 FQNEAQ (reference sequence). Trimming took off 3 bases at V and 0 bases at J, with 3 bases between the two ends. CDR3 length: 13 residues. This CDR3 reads CASSLGSGNTIYF. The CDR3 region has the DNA TGTGCCAGCAGCTTGGGCTCTGGAAACACCATATATTTT.

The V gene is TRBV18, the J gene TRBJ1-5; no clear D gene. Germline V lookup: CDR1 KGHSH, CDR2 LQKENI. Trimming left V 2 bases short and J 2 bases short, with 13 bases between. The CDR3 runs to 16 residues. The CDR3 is CASSPRVGRGNQPQHF. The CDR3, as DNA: TGTGCCAGCTCACCAAGGGTAGGGAGGGGCAATCAGCCCCAGCATTTT.

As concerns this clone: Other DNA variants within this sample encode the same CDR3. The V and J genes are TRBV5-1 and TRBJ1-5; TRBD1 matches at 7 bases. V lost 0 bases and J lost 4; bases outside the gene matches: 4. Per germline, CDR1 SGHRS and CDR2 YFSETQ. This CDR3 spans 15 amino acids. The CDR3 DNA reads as TGCGCCAGCAGCTTGGGTGGCAGGGGGAATCAGCCCCAGCATTTT. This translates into CASSLGGRGNQPQHF.

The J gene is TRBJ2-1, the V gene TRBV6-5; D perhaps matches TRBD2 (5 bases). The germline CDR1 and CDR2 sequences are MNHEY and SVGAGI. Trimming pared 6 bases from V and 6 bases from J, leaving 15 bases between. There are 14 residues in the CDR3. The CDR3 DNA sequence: TGTGCCAGCAGCCTATACACTAGTCGCAATGAGCAGTTCTTC. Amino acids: CASSLYTSRNEQFF.

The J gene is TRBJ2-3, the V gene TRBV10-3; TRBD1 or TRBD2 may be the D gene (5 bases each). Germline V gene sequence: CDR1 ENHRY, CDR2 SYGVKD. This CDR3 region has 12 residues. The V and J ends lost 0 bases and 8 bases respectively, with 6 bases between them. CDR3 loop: CAISESGGTQYF. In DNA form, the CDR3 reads TGTGCCATCAGTGAGTCTGGGGGTACGCAGTATTTT.

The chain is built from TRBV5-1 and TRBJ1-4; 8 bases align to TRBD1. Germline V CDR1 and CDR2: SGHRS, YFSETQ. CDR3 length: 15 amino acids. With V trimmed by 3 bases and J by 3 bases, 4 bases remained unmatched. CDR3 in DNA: TGCGCCAGCAGCTCACAGGGGGGGCCTAATGAAAAACTGTTTTTT. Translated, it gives CASSSQGGPNEKLFF.

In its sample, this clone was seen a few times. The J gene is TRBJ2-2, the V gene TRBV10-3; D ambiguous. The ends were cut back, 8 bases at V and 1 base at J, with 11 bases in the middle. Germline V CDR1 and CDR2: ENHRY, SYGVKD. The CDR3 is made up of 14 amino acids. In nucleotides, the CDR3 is TGTGCCATCGGAACCCTAGGGAACACCGGGGAGCTGTTTTTT. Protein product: CAIGTLGNTGELFF.

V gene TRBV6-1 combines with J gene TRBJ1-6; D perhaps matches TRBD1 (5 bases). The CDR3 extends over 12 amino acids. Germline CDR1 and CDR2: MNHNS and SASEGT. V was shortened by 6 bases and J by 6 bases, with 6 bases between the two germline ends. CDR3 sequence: CASRQANSPLHF. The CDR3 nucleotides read TGTGCCAGCAGACAGGCTAATTCACCCCTCCACTTT.

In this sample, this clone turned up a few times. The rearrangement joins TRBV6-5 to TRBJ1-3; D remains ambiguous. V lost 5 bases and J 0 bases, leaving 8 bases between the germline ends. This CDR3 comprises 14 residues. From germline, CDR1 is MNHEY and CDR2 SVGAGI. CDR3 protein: CASSKAFSGNTIYF. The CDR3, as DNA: TGTGCCAGCAGTAAAGCATTCTCTGGAAACACCATATATTTT.

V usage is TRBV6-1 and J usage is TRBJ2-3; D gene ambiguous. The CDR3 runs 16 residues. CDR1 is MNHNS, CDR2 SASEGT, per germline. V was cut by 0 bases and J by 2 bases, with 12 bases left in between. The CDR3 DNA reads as TGTGCCAGCAGTGAAGCGGTAGCCTTTTACACAGATACGCAGTATTTT. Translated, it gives CASSEAVAFYTDTQYF.

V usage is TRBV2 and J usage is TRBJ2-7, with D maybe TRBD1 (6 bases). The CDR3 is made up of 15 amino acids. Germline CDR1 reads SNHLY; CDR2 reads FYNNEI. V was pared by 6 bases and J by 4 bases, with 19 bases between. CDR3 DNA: TGTGCCAGCAGCGCTGGGCAGGGGTCCGTGTACGAGCAGTACTTC. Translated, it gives CASSAGQGSVYEQYF.

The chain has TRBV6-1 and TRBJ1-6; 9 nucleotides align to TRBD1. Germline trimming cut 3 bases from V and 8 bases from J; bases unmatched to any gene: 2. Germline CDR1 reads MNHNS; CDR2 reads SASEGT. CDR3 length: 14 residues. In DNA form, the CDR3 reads TGTGCCAGCAGTGACCGACAGGGGGATTCACCCCTCCACTTT. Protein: CASSDRQGDSPLHF.

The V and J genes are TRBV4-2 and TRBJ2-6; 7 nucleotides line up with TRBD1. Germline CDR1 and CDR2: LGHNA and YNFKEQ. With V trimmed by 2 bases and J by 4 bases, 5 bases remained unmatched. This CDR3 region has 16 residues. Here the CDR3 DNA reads TGTGCCAGCAGCCAACCCACAGGGGCCGGGGCCAACGTCCTGACTTTC. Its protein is CASSQPTGAGANVLTF.

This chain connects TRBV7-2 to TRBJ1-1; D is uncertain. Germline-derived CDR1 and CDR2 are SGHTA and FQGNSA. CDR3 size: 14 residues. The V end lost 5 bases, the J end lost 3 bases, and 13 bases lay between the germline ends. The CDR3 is CASSLSYADTEAFF. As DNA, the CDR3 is TGTGCCAGCAGCCTCTCCTACGCGGACACTGAAGCTTTCTTT.

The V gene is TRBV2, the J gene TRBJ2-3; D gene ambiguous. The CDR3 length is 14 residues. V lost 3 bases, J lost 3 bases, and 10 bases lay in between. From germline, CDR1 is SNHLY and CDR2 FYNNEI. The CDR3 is CASSESPITDTQYF. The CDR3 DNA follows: TGTGCCAGCAGTGAGTCCCCCATTACAGATACGCAGTATTTT.

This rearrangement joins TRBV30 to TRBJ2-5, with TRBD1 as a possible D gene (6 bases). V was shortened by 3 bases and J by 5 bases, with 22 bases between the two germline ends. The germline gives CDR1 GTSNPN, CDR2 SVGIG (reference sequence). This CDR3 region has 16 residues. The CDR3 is CAWSPTRGGWGETQYF. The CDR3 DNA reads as TGTGCCTGGAGCCCTACCAGGGGCGGATGGGGGGAGACCCAGTACTTC.